The present entry profiles one T cell receptor (beta chain) with its context. Its antigen is undetermined. Primers: 60 Vbeta forward and 13 Jbeta reverse. The repertoire was sequenced with immunoSEQ multiplex PCR; TCRdb's copy has only in-frame clones and lacks some. The sample gives some 140,000 clones, over 75% of which show up once; roughly 5.9% is in the top ten. This sample was taken from a study of cytomegalovirus exposure and HLA in healthy donors. Study-level findings and limits: Analysis performed later found roughly 18,000 TCR beta sequences associated with HLA alleles at 0.05 false discovery rate. Rarity characterized most TCR sequences, yet some public TCRs appeared in many donors. Association of a missense DCLRE1C variant with TCR beta V- and J-gene trimming was reported in a later analysis.

Germline V lookup: CDR1 WNHNN, CDR2 SYGVQD (reference sequence). V dropped 0 bases and J dropped 4; count of bases not matched to a gene: 5. This CDR3 is 15 amino acids long. V is TRBV10-1 and J is TRBJ1-1, with 7 bases identical to TRBD1. Input material: PBMCs. This clonotype originated in a woman between 40 and 55 years old in good health and CMV-seropositive. The CDR3 bases are TGCGCCAGCAGTGAGTCGGGCAGGGGGTCCACTGAAGCTTTCTTT. Its protein is CASSESGRGSTEAFF.